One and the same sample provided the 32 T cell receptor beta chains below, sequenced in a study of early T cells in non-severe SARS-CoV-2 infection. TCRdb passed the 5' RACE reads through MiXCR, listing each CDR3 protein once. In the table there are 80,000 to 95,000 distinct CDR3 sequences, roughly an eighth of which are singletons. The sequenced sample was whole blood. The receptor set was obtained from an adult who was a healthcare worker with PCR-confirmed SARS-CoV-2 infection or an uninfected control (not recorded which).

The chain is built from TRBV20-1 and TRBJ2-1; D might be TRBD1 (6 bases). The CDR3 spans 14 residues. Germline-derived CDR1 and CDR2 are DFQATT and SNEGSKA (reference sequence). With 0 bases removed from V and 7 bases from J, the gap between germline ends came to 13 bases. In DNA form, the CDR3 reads TGCAGTGCTAGAGATTCGGCAGGGGCTAATGAGCAGTTCTTC. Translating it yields CSARDSAGANEQFF.

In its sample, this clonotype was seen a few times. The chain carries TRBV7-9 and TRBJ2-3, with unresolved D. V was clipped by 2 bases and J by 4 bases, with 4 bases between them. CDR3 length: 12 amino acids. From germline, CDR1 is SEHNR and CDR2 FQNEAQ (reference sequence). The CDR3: CASSLSADTQYF. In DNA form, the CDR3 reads TGTGCCAGCAGCTTATCCGCAGATACGCAGTATTTT.

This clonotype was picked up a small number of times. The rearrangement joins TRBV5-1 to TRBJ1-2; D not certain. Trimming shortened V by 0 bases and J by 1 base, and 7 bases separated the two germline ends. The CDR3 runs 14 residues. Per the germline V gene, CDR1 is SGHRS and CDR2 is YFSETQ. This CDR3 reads CASSLAWGNYGYTF. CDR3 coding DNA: TGCGCCAGCAGCTTGGCCTGGGGTAACTATGGCTACACCTTC.

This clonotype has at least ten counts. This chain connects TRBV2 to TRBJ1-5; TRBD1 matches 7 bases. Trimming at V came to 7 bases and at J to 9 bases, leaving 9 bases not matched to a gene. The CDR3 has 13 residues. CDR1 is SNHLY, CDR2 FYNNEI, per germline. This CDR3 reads CASKNGAGGPQHF. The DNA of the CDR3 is TGTGCCAGCAAAAATGGGGCAGGGGGGCCCCAGCATTTT.

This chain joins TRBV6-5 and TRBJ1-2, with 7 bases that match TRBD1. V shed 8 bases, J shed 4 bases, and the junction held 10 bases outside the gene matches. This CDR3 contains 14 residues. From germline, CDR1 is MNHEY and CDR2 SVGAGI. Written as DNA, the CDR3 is TGTGCCAGCCACAGGGCAGGGGGGTCCTATGGCTACACCTTC. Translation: CASHRAGGSYGYTF.

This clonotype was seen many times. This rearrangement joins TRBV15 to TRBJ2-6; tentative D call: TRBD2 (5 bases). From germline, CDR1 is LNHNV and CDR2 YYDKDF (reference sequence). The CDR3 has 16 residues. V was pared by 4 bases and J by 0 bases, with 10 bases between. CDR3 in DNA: TGTGCCACCAGCATTCTCCGGGGCTCTGGGGCCAACGTCCTGACTTTC. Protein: CATSILRGSGANVLTF.

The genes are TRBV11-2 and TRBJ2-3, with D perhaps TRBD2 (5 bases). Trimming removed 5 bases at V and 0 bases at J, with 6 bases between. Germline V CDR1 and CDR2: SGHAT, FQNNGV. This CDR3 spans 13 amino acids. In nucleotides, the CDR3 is TGTGCCAGCAGCCGGAGGAGCACAGATACGCAGTATTTT. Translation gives CASSRRSTDTQYF.

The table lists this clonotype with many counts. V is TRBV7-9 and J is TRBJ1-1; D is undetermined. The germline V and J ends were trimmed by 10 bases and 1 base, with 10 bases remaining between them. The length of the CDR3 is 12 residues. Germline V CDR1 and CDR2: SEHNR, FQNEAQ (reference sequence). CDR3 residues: CATHGRNTEAFF. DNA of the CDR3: TGTGCCACCCATGGGCGGAACACTGAAGCTTTCTTT.

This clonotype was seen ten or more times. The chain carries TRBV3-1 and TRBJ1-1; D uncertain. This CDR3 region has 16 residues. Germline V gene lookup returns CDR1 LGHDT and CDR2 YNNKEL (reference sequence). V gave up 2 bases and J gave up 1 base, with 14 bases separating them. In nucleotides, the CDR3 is TGTGCCAGCAGCCAAAGCACCGGCGCGTGGAACACTGAAGCTTTCTTT. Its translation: CASSQSTGAWNTEAFF.

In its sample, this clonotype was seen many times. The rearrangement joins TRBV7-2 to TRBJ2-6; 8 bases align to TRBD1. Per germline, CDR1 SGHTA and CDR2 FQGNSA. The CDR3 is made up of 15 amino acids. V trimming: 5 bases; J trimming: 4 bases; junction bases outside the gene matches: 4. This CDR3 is CASSPRTGGANVLTF. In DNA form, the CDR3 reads TGTGCCAGCAGCCCTCGGACAGGGGGGGCCAACGTCCTGACTTTC.

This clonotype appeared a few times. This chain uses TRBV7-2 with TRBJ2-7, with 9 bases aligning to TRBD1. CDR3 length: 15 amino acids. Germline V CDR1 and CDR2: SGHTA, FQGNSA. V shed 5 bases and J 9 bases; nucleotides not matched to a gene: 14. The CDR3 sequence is CASSRRGTGPVGQYF. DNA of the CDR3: TGTGCCAGCAGCCGAAGGGGGACAGGGCCGGTCGGGCAGTACTTC.

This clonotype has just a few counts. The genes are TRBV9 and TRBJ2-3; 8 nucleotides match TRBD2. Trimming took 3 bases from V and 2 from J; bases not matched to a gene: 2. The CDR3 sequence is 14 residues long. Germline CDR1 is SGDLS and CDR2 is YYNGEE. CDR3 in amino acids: CASSGTSFTDTQYF. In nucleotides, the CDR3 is TGTGCCAGCAGCGGGACTAGCTTCACAGATACGCAGTATTTT.

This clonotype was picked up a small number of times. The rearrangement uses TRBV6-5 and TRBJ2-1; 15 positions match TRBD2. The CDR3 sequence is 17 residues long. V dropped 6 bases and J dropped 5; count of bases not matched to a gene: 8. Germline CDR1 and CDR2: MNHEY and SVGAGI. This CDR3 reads CASSRTSGGAVDNEQFF. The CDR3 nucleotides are TGTGCCAGCAGCCGGACTAGCGGGGGGGCCGTGGACAATGAGCAGTTCTTC.

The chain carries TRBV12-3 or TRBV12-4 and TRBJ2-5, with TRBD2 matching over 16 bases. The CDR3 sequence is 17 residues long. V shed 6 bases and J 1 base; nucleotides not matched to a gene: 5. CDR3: CASRDGTSGGAQETQYF. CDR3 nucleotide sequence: TGTGCCAGCAGAGACGGGACTAGCGGGGGGGCCCAAGAGACCCAGTACTTC.

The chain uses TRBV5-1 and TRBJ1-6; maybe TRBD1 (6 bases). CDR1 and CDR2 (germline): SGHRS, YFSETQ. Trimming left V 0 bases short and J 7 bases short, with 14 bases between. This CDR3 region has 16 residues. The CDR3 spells CASSLGDTRTNSPLHF. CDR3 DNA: TGCGCCAGCAGCTTGGGGGACACCAGAACCAATTCACCCCTCCACTTT.

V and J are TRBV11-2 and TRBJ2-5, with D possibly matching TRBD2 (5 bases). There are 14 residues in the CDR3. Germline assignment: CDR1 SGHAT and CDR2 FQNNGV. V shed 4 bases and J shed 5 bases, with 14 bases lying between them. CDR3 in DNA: TGTGCCAGCAGCTCCGGACCCCGAGGGGAGACCCAGTACTTC. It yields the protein CASSSGPRGETQYF.

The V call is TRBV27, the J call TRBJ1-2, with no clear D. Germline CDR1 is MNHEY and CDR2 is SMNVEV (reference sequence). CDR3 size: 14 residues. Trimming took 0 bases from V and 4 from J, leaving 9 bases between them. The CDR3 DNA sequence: TGTGCCAGCAGTTTATCTATAGGACTCTATGGCTACACCTTC. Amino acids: CASSLSIGLYGYTF.

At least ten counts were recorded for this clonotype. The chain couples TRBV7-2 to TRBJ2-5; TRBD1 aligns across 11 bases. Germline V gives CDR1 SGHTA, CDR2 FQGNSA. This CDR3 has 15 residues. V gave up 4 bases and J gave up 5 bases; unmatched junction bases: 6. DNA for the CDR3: TGTGCCAGCAGCTCACTGGGGACAGGGGGGGAGACCCAGTACTTC. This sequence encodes CASSSLGTGGETQYF.

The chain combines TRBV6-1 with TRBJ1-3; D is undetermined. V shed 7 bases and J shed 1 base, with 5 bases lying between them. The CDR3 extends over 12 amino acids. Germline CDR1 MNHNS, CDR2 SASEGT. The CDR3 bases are TGTGCCAGCAAGGTATCTGGAAACACCATATATTTT. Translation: CASKVSGNTIYF.

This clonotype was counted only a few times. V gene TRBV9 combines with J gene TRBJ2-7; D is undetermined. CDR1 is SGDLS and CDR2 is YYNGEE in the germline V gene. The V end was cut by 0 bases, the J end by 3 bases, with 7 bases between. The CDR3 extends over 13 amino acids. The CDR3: CASSVVGGYEQYF. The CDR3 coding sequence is TGTGCCAGCAGCGTAGTCGGCGGCTACGAGCAGTACTTC. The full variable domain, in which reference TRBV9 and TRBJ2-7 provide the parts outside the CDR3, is DSGVTQTPKHLITATGQRVTLRCSPRSGDLSVYWYQQSLDQGLQFLIQYYNGEERAKGNILERFSAQQFPDLHSELNLSSLELGDSALYFCASSVVGGYEQYFGPGTRLTVT.

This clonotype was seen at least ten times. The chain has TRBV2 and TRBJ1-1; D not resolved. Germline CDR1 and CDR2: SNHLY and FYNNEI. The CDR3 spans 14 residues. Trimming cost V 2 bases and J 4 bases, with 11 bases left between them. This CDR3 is CASSEQRGLTEAFF. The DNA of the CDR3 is TGTGCCAGCAGTGAACAACGCGGGCTCACTGAAGCTTTCTTT. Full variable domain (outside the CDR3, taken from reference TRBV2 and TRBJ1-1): EPEVTQTPSHQVTQMGQEVILRCVPISNHLYFYWYRQILGQKVEFLVSFYNNEISEKSEIFDDQFSVERPDGSNFTLKIRSTKLEDSAMYFCASSEQRGLTEAFFGQGTRLTVV.

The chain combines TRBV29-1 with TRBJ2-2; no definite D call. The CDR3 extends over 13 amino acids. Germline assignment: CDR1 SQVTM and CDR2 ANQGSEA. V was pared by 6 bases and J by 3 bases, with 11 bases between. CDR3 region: CSVLTVYTGELFF. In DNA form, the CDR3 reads TGCAGCGTATTGACGGTCTACACCGGGGAGCTGTTTTTT.

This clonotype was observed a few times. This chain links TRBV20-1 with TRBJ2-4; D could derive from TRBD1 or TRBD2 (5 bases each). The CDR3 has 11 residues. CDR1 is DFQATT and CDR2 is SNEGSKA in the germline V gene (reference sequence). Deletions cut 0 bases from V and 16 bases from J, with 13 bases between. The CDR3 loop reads CSAREPPRDYF. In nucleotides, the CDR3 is TGCAGTGCTAGAGAACCGCCCAGGGACTACTTC.

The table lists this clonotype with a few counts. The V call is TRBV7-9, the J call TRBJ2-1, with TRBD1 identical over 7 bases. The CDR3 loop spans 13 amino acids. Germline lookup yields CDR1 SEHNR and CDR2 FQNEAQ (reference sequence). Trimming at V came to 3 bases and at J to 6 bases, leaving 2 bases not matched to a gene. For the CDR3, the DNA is TGTGCCAGCAGCTTTGCAGGGGGCAATGAGCAGTTCTTC. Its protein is CASSFAGGNEQFF.

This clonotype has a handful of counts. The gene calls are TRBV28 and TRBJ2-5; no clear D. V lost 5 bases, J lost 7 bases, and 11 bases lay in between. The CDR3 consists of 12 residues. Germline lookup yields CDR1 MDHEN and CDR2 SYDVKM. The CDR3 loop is CASSRGSGTQYF. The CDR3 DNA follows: TGTGCCAGCAGTCGCGGCTCAGGGACCCAGTACTTC.

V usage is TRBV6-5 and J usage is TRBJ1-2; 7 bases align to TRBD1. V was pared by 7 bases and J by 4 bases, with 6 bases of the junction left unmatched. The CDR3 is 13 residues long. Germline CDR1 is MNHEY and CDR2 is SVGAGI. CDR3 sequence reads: CASTMGQRYGYTF. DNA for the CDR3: TGTGCCAGCACCATGGGACAGCGCTATGGCTACACCTTC.

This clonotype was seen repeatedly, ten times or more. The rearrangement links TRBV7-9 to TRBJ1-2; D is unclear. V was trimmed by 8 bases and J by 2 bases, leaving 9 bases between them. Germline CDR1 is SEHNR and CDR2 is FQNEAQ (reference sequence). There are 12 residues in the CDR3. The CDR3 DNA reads TGTGCCAGCCGCCGGGAGAACTATGGCTACACCTTC. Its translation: CASRRENYGYTF.

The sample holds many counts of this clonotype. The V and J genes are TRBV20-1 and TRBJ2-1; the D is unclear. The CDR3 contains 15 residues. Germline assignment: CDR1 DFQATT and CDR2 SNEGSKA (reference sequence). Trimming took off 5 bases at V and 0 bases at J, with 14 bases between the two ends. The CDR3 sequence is CSAPPPRDSYNEQFF. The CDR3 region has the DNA TGCAGTGCTCCGCCGCCTAGGGACTCCTACAATGAGCAGTTCTTC.

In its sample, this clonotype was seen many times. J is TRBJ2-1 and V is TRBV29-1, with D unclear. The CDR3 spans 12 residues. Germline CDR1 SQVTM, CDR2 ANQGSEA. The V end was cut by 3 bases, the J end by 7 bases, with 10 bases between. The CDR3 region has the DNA TGCAGCGTTGAGGGTGACAAGAATGAGCAGTTCTTC. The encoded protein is CSVEGDKNEQFF.

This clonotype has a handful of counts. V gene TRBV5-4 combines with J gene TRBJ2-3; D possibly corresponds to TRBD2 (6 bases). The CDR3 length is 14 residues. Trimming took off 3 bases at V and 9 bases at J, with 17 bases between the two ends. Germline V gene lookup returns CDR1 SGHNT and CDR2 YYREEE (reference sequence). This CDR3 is CASSSGPTGGTQYF. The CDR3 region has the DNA TGTGCCAGCAGCTCGGGACCGACCGGAGGGACGCAGTATTTT.

DNA for the CDR3: TGTGCCAGCAGCTTAGGGGATGGGCAGTTCTTC. Protein product: CASSLGDGQFF. The chain links TRBV7-9 to TRBJ2-1; D gene uncertain. CDR3 length: 11 residues. The ends were cut back, 1 base at V and 12 bases at J, with 7 bases in the middle. The germline V gene encodes CDR1 SEHNR and CDR2 FQNEAQ (reference sequence).

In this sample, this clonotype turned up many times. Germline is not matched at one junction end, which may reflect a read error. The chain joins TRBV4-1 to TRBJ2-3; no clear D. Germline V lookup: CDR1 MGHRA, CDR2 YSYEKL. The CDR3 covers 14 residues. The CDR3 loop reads CASSHPHRADTQYF. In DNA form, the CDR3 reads TGCGCCAGCAGCCATCCCCACCGGGCAGACACGCAGTATTTT.